This T cell receptor (beta chain) originates from a study of blood T cells in healthy people across ages. Findings and limits, study-wide: Percentage of naive T cells showed a strong correlation with TCR beta diversity. Underestimates were what the diversity estimates from one million T cells were considered to be.

A sample-barcoded 5' primer and a J-beta primer mix were used in a second PCR of about 7 to 11 cycles. Every cDNA was tagged by a template-switch adaptor with 12 random nucleotides. Each CDR3 protein is one row after TCRdb ran MiXCR on the 5' RACE reads. The sample lists 1,800,000 or so distinct CDR3 sequences; 39% were seen once. CDR1 is SGHRS and CDR2 is YFSETQ in the germline V gene. This CDR3 spans 15 amino acids. This clonotype was found many times. The antigen is undetermined. A junction end diverges from the germline sequence, so it may reflect a read error. This chain connects TRBV5-1 to TRBJ1-1; 9 positions agree with TRBD1. The sequencing input was blood. The sequence came from a human donor in good health. The CDR3 region has the DNA TGTGCCAGCAGCTTAGGACAGGGGATGAACACTGAAGCTTTCTTT. It is translated as CASSLGQGMNTEAFF. The full variable domain, its missing parts supplied by reference TRBV5-1 and TRBJ1-1, is KAGVTQTPRYLIKTRGQQVTLSCSPISGHRSVSWYQQTPGQGLQFLFEYFSETQRNKGNFPGRFSGRQFSNSRSEMNVSTLELGDSALYLCASSLGQGMNTEAFFGQGTRLTVV.